The clone carrying this T cell receptor (beta chain) has a count of ten or more. Its specificity is not known. Amplification of TCR beta CDR3 regions was performed using RNA transcripts as template. RT-PCR in the first round (using the HTBI primer set) targeted the TCR CDR3. Each CDR3 protein is one row after TCRdb ran MiXCR on the multiplex PCR reads. The sample records some 620,000 distinct CDR3 sequences, 15% to 20% being singletons. This specimen belongs to a study of T cells in Graves' hyperthyroidism and ophthalmopathy. Regarding the study as a whole: Model output signaled ophthalmopathy a median about 6.3 months ahead of onset.

Germline V lookup: CDR1 LNHNV, CDR2 YYDKDF (reference sequence). V was pared by 1 base and J by 3 bases, with 4 bases between. This CDR3 has 13 residues. The study excluded patients with uncontrolled infection, other autoimmune disease, pregnancy or lactation. The V and J genes are TRBV15 and TRBJ2-1; D gene unclear. The TCR comes from a woman aged 25-40 years with Graves' hyperthyroidism. Sequences were obtained from blood. The CDR3 reads CATSRVRYNEQFF. CDR3 DNA: TGTGCCACCAGCAGAGTCCGCTACAATGAGCAGTTCTTC.